One T cell receptor beta chain is described in this entry. Its antigen is undetermined. The source of the sample is a study of cytomegalovirus exposure and HLA in healthy donors. Regarding the study as a whole: According to an earlier analysis, most TCR beta V segments yielded productive rearrangements about 90% or about 30% of the time. Later analysis revealed greater clonal expansion in HLA-associated TCR beta chains than in equally common others. When analyzed later, a missense DCLRE1C variant was found to be linked to TCR beta V- and J-gene trimming.

The CDR3 has 14 amino acids. CDR1 is SGDLS, CDR2 YYNGEE, per germline. V was trimmed by 5 bases and J by 2 bases, leaving 11 bases between them. Primers for the PCR totalled 60 Vbeta and 13 Jbeta. The assay was immunoSEQ multiplex PCR, and TCRdb's table has in-frame clones only and misses some. Of tens of thousands of clones in the sample, approximately 79% are singletons; the top ten hold around 2.5%. The V gene is TRBV9, the J gene TRBJ1-3, with a weak D call TRBD1 (5 bases). The sequence derives from a young man in good health and CMV-seronegative. Input material: PBMCs. Here the CDR3 DNA reads TGTGCCAGCAGTTTTGACAGAGCTGGAAACACCATATATTTT. Encoded protein: CASSFDRAGNTIYF.